This T cell receptor (beta chain) emerged from a study of cytomegalovirus exposure and HLA in healthy donors. Overall study results and limits: It was reported that the classifier diagnosed cytomegalovirus status with high specificity and sensitivity in both the original and validation cohorts. A later analysis showed TCR association rates differing by HLA locus, peaking at DRB1 and lowest at HLA-C.

This clone was detected only a few times. The target antigen is unknown. Per germline, CDR1 SGHVS and CDR2 FNYEAQ. The J segment lost 6 bases and the V segment lost 2 bases, leaving 7 bases of the junction unmatched. This CDR3 region has 14 residues. At collection, donors were nominally healthy, but unrecorded immune exposures were probable. Primers included in the PCR were 60 Vbeta and 13 Jbeta primers. Some clones are missing from TCRdb's copy, which holds only in-frame ones; the method was immunoSEQ multiplex PCR. Of about 160,000 clones listed, about four fifths are singletons. This clonotype was sampled from a male donor in good health and CMV-seropositive. The chain couples TRBV7-6 to TRBJ2-7; 7 bases align to TRBD1. The sample consisted of PBMCs. CDR3 sequence: CASSLRRGQVEQYF. In DNA, the CDR3 is TGTGCCAGCAGCTTAAGAAGGGGGCAGGTCGAGCAGTACTTC.